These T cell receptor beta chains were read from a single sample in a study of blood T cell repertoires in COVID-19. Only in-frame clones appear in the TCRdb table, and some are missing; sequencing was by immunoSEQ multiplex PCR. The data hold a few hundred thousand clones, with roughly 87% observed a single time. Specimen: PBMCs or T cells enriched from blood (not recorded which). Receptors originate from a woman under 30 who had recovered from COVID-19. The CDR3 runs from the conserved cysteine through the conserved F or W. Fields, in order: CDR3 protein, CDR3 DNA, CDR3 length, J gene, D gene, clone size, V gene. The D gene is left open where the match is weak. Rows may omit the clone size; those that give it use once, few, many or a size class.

CASQPGTGGPISYGYTF	TGCGCCAGCCAGCCCGGGACAGGGGGTCCGATTAGCTATGGCTACACCTTC	17	TRBJ1-2	TRBD1	-	TRBV10-1
CASSLGVWRETQYF	TGTGCCAGCAGCTTAGGTGTCTGGAGAGAGACCCAGTACTTC	14	TRBJ2-5	-	-	TRBV11-2
CASSSGQGKNIQYF	TGTGCCAGCAGCTCGGGACAGGGGAAAAACATTCAGTACTTC	14	TRBJ2-4	TRBD1	-	TRBV7-9
CSVADMSGETYGYTF	TGCAGCGTTGCGGATATGTCAGGGGAAACCTATGGCTACACCTTC	15	TRBJ1-2	-	-	TRBV29-1
CATTGLAGVTDTQYF	TGTGCCACTACTGGACTAGCGGGAGTCACAGATACGCAGTATTTT	15	TRBJ2-3	TRBD2	-	TRBV19
CASSLGNSGTPYEQYF	TGTGCCAGCAGCTTAGGGAACTCCGGGACACCCTACGAGCAGTACTTC	16	TRBJ2-7	-	-	TRBV11-1
CATSTDRDSGNTIYF	TGTGCCACCAGCACCGACAGGGACTCTGGAAACACCATATATTTT	15	TRBJ1-3	TRBD1	-	TRBV15
CASSFDLANTGELFF	TGTGCCAGCAGCTTTGACCTAGCGAACACCGGGGAGCTGTTTTTT	15	TRBJ2-2	-	-	TRBV5-4
CASRASGGVGNEQFF	TGTGCTAGTAGAGCTAGCGGGGGGGTGGGCAATGAGCAGTTCTTC	15	TRBJ2-1	TRBD2	-	TRBV19
CSARDRAGYTF	TGCAGTGCTAGAGATCGAGCGGGCTACACCTTC	11	TRBJ1-2	-	-	TRBV20-1
CSVEKRGTDTQYF	TGCAGCGTTGAGAAACGGGGCACAGATACGCAGTATTTT	13	TRBJ2-3	-	-	TRBV29-1
CASSYSIPRVTEAFF	TGTGCCAGCAGTTACTCGATCCCCAGGGTCACTGAAGCTTTCTTT	15	TRBJ1-1	-	-	TRBV6-5
CASSTPLAGGRNEQFF	TGTGCCAGCAGCACGCCCCTAGCGGGGGGAAGGAATGAGCAGTTCTTC	16	TRBJ2-1	TRBD2	-	TRBV11-2
CASSEAIVEYF	TGTGCCAGTAGTGAAGCAATCGTAGAGTACTTC	11	TRBJ2-7	-	-	TRBV19
CASSLGLTGTEAFF	TGTGCCAGCAGCTTAGGCTTGACAGGCACTGAAGCTTTCTTT	14	TRBJ1-1	-	-	TRBV7-2
CASSPSASGGRDTQYF	TGTGCCAGCAGCCCTTCGGCAAGCGGTGGGCGAGATACGCAGTATTTT	16	TRBJ2-3	-	-	TRBV7-3
CASSLLQGNTGELFF	TGTGCCAGCAGCCTGCTTCAGGGAAACACCGGGGAGCTGTTTTTT	15	TRBJ2-2	-	-	TRBV14
CATDQPRDRAYEQYF	TGTGCCACCGACCAACCCCGGGACAGAGCCTACGAGCAGTACTTC	15	TRBJ2-7	TRBD1	-	TRBV28
CASTPSRGRTEAFF	TGTGCCAGCACGCCCTCCAGGGGGAGGACTGAAGCTTTCTTT	14	TRBJ1-1	TRBD1	-	TRBV7-8
CASSNDRGAYNEQFF	TGCGCCAGCAGCAACGACAGGGGGGCCTACAATGAGCAGTTCTTC	15	TRBJ2-1	TRBD1	few	TRBV5-1
CASSSTGTGGADTQYF	TGTGCCAGCAGTTCGACCGGGACAGGGGGGGCAGATACGCAGTATTTT	16	TRBJ2-3	TRBD1	-	TRBV28
CASSQTGDNQPQHF	TGTGCCAGCAGCCAAACAGGGGACAATCAGCCCCAGCATTTT	14	TRBJ1-5	TRBD1	-	TRBV3-1/TRBV3-2
CASSIYRGSRNYGYTF	TGTGCCAGTAGTATTTACAGGGGTTCTCGTAACTATGGCTACACCTTC	16	TRBJ1-2	TRBD1	-	TRBV19
CASSVLTGGSEAFF	TGCGCCAGCAGCGTCCTGACAGGGGGATCTGAAGCTTTCTTT	14	TRBJ1-1	TRBD1	-	TRBV5-1
CASTTFRGNMANQPQHF	TGTGCCAGTACTACATTCCGAGGGAATATGGCAAATCAGCCCCAGCATTTT	17	TRBJ1-5	-	many	TRBV19
CASSVQRLAGMYEQFF	TGTGCCAGCAGCGTCCAACGACTAGCGGGAATGTATGAGCAGTTCTTC	16	TRBJ2-1	TRBD2	-	TRBV27
CASAHHREGEQYF	TGTGCCAGCGCCCACCACAGGGAGGGCGAGCAGTACTTC	13	TRBJ2-7	-	few	TRBV27
CATSRGGGAGLNTEAFF	TGTGCCACCAGCAGAGGCGGAGGGGCAGGGTTAAACACTGAAGCTTTCTTT	17	TRBJ1-1	-	-	TRBV15
CASSSGGRGRGEKLFF	TGTGCCAGCAGCTCCGGGGGCAGGGGGCGGGGTGAAAAACTGTTTTTT	16	TRBJ1-4	TRBD1	-	TRBV7-2
CASSQGLLMSYNEQFF	TGTGCCAGCAGCCAGGGCCTCCTTATGTCCTACAATGAGCAGTTCTTC	16	TRBJ2-1	-	-	TRBV5-8
CASSLKGGYGYTF	TGTGCCAGCAGTTTAAAGGGAGGGTATGGCTACACCTTC	13	TRBJ1-2	-	-	TRBV28
CASTYGRSSYEQYF	TGTGCCAGTACCTACGGGAGGAGCTCCTACGAGCAGTACTTC	14	TRBJ2-7	TRBD2	-	TRBV19
CASSFRGGSPLHF	TGTGCCAGCAGTTTTAGGGGGGGGTCACCCCTCCACTTT	13	TRBJ1-6	-	-	TRBV12-3/TRBV12-4
CASSGDRGQPQHF	TGTGCCAGCAGCGGGGACAGGGGACAGCCCCAGCATTTT	13	TRBJ1-5	TRBD1	few	TRBV6-2/TRBV6-3
CASSPGELREKLFF	TGTGCCAGCTCACCCGGGGAGTTAAGGGAAAAACTGTTTTTT	14	TRBJ1-4	-	-	TRBV18
CASSQDAGGEQYF	TGTGCCAGCAGCCAAGATGCGGGAGGCGAGCAGTACTTC	13	TRBJ2-7	TRBD2	-	TRBV14
CASSYDLGAYGTEAFF	TGTGCCAGCAGTTACGATTTGGGGGCATACGGCACTGAAGCTTTCTTT	16	TRBJ1-1	-	once	TRBV6-2/TRBV6-3
CASSGSGRVGELFF	TGTGCCAGTAGTGGCTCGGGTCGAGTCGGGGAGCTGTTTTTT	14	TRBJ2-2	-	once	TRBV19
CASSTGGGYGYTF	TGTGCCAGCAGCACAGGGGGTGGCTATGGCTACACCTTC	13	TRBJ1-2	TRBD1	-	TRBV7-8
CASSWTGSSGNTIYF	TGCGCCAGCAGCTGGACGGGGTCCTCTGGAAACACCATATATTTT	15	TRBJ1-3	-	-	TRBV5-1
CASSLGTGVSYEQYF	TGCGCCAGCAGCTTGGGGACAGGGGTCTCCTACGAGCAGTACTTC	15	TRBJ2-7	TRBD1	-	TRBV5-1
CAISGRQGSNEKLFF	TGTGCCATCAGTGGCCGACAGGGGAGTAATGAAAAACTGTTTTTT	15	TRBJ1-4	TRBD1	-	TRBV10-3
CASSPRTGVGTEAFF	TGTGCCAGTAGTCCCCGAACAGGGGTTGGCACTGAAGCTTTCTTT	15	TRBJ1-1	TRBD1	-	TRBV19
CATSDYGYEQYF	TGTGCCACCAGTGACTATGGCTACGAGCAGTACTTC	12	TRBJ2-7	-	-	TRBV24-1
CASSYPSGTEAFF	TGTGCCAGCAGTTACCCCTCGGGCACTGAAGCTTTCTTT	13	TRBJ1-1	-	-	TRBV6-5
CASSAYAGQGYGYTF	TGTGCCAGCAGTGCCTACGCAGGGCAGGGCTATGGCTACACCTTC	15	TRBJ1-2	-	-	TRBV25-1
CASSPGISNQPQHF	TGTGCCAGCAGTCCGGGGATCAGCAATCAGCCCCAGCATTTT	14	TRBJ1-5	-	-	TRBV5-6
CASSWGQLHTDTQYF	TGTGCCAGCAGCTGGGGACAGCTACACACAGATACGCAGTATTTT	15	TRBJ2-3	TRBD1	-	TRBV5-4
CASSFWGAGANVLTF	TGTGCCAGCAGTTTTTGGGGGGCTGGGGCCAACGTCCTGACTTTC	15	TRBJ2-6	-	-	TRBV27
CASSFAGITDTQYF	TGTGCCAGCAGCTTTGCAGGAATCACAGATACGCAGTATTTT	14	TRBJ2-3	-	once	TRBV7-2
CASSQSGGSGNTIYF	TGCGCCAGCAGCCAGTCGGGTGGCTCTGGAAACACCATATATTTT	15	TRBJ1-3	-	-	TRBV4-3
CASSQRGAPLAKNIQYF	TGTGCCAGCAGCCAAAGGGGCGCGCCCCTAGCCAAAAACATTCAGTACTTC	17	TRBJ2-4	-	-	TRBV3-1/TRBV3-2